The present TCR beta chain was sequenced within a study of T-cell reconstitution after alpha-beta-depleted transplantation in children. Between the trimmed V and J ends, which lost 2 bases and 2 bases, there was a span of 10 bases. Germline V gives CDR1 MNHEY, CDR2 SVGEGT. The CDR3 contains 14 residues. Study-level points and caveats: Several hundred expanded graft clones reportedly were the source of alpha-beta T cells about two months after transplant. It was newly produced T cells that mostly accounted for T-cell counts and diversity one year after transplant.

Preparation of the TCRbeta library used unique molecular identifiers. Each CDR3 protein gets one entry after TCRdb re-called the PCR reads with MiXCR. The table has hundreds of thousands of distinct CDR3 sequences, more than 20% seen once. Note on this clonotype: The antigen is not known.

The sequenced sample was PBMCs, mostly from graft donor cells, obtained 360 days after TCRalphabeta/CD19-depleted stem cell transplant. The gene calls are TRBV6-2 or TRBV6-3 and TRBJ2-7; D remains unclear. The receptor's source is a female patient between 2 and 15 years old who had a stem cell transplant for congenital amegakaryocytic thrombocytopenia, so the T cells may come from the graft donor. The CDR3 DNA follows: TGTGCCAGCAGTTACAAAAACCGTCCCTACGAGCAGTACTTC. This gives the protein CASSYKNRPYEQYF.